The 2 T cell receptor beta chains in this list originate from one sample, sequenced in a study of T cells after somatic rescue of genetic block. Produced via immunoSEQ multiplex PCR; TCRdb's table is partial and in-frame only. Altogether more than 13,000 clones are present, 70% being singletons, with the ten largest covering about 30%. The specimen was peripheral blood mononuclear cells (PBMCs). The source of these receptors is a man younger than 35.

The rearrangement joins TRBV18 to TRBJ2-3; D is uncertain. Germline-derived CDR1 and CDR2 are KGHSH and LQKENI. CDR3 length: 16 residues. V lost 2 bases and J 0 bases, leaving 12 bases between the germline ends. The DNA of the CDR3 is TGTGCCAGCTCACCAGATTGGACGGACAGCACAGATACGCAGTATTTT. As protein: CASSPDWTDSTDTQYF. Full variable domain (outside the CDR3, taken from reference TRBV18 and TRBJ2-3): NAGVMQNPRHLVRRRGQEARLRCSPMKGHSHVYWYRQLPEEGLKFMVYLQKENIIDESGMPKERFSAEFPKEGPSILRIQQVVRGDSAAYFCASSPDWTDSTDTQYFGPGTRLTVL.

This clone was counted only a few times. The chain links TRBV6-5 to TRBJ2-6; no clear D. The germline CDR1 and CDR2 sequences are MNHEY and SVGAGI. V was shortened by 4 bases and J by 0 bases, with 7 bases between the two germline ends. There are 15 residues in the CDR3. The CDR3 here is CASSWYGSGANVLTF. DNA for the CDR3: TGTGCCAGCAGTTGGTACGGCTCTGGGGCCAACGTCCTGACTTTC.